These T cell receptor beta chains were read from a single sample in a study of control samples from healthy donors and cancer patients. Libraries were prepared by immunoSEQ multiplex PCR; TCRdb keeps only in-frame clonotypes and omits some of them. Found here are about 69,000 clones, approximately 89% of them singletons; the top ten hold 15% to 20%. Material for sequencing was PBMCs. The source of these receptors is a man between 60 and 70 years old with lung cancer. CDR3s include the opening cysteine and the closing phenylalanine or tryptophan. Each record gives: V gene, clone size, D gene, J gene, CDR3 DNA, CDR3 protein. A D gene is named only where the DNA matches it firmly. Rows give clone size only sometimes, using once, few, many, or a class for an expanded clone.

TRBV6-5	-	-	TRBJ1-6	TGTGCCAGCAGAGGGGGACCCAATTCACCCCTCCACTTT	CASRGGPNSPLHF
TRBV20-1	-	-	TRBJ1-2	TGCAGTGCTAGTCCCAGGATCCTTAACTATGGCTACACCTTC	CSASPRILNYGYTF
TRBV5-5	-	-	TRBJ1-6	TGTGCCAGCAGCTCTATTCCCTCCGGGCCTCGGGCAAATTCACCCCTCCACTTT	CASSSIPSGPRANSPLHF
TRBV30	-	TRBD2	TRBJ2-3	TGTGCCTGGAGGACTAGCGGGGGCACAGATACGCAGTATTTT	CAWRTSGGTDTQYF
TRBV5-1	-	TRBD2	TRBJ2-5	TGCGCCAGCAGCACCAACCCAACTAGCGGGGGCCAAGAGACCCAGTACTTC	CASSTNPTSGGQETQYF
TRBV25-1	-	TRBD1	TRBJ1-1	TGTGCCAGCAGTGAAAATACCGGGACAGGGCGATCAGCTTTCTTT	CASSENTGTGRSAFF
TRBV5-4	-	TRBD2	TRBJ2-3	TGTGCCAGCAGCTTGCTTCCGCGGGGGGCCAGGGGTACGCAGTATTTT	CASSLLPRGARGTQYF
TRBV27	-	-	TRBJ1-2	TGTGCCAGCAGTTTATCGATGACAGGTCCAACCTCCGCAGCTAACTATGGCTACACCTTC	CASSLSMTGPTSAANYGYTF
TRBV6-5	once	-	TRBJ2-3	TGTGCCAGCAAGCTGAGGGTATGGGGGCCAGATACGCAGTATTTT	CASKLRVWGPDTQYF
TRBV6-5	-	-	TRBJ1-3	TGTGCCAGCAGTTCCAGGGGCCAAAGAGATGGAAACACCATATATTTT	CASSSRGQRDGNTIYF
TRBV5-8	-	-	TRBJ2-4	TGTGCCAGCACCATGAACCCCGGGACCTCCAAAAACATTCAGTACTTC	CASTMNPGTSKNIQYF
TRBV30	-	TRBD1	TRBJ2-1	TGTGCCTGGAGTGTAGACAGGGCAAATGAGCAGTTCTTC	CAWSVDRANEQFF
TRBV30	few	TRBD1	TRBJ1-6	TGTGCCTGGAGTACGGGACAGGTTAATTCACCCCTCCACTTT	CAWSTGQVNSPLHF
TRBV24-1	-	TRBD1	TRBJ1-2	TGTGCCACCAGTGATTCCGGGACAGGGGGCGTTGGCTACACCTTC	CATSDSGTGGVGYTF
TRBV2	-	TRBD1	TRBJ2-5	TGTGCCAGCAGCCGGGACAGGGGGGAGACCCAGTACTTC	CASSRDRGETQYF
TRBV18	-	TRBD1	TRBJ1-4	TGTGCCAGCTCACAACAGGGGACTGGTGAAAAACTGTTTTTT	CASSQQGTGEKLFF
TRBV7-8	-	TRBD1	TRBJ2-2	TGTGCCAGCAGCCCGGGACAGATCGGTCCCGGGGAGCTGTTTTTT	CASSPGQIGPGELFF